This TCR beta chain was observed in a study of CD8+CD57+ T cells in acquired aplastic anemia listed by TCRdb under 2018. Study-wide context: On average, sorted CD4+ and CD8+ cells yielded around 3.5 ug of extracted DNA, with a range of about 0.18 to 27.4 ug. CD8+CD57+ expansion was defined as frequency above the mean frequency observed in healthy subjects.

Profiling of TCR beta VDJ combinations and CDR3 sequences used genomic DNA as the template. An Illumina HiSeq 2000 was the platform used for TCR repertoire sequencing. The source study handled its data this way. TRBV/TRBJ rearrangement plots, CDR3 size and DJ length profiles, and Simpson's diversity index were used to assess repertoires. The most abundant DNA sequence in the deep sequencing data was defined as the immunodominant clone. CDR3 amino acid sequences were screened for sharing across subjects and were compared with published repertoires and the VDJdb database. TCRdb itself trimmed the public reads at Q25 with fastp, ran MiXCR and retained productive beta chains. Every distinct CDR3 protein forms one entry, paired with its most common genes and DNA. It is TCRdb's table, rather than the study itself, that gives the V and J calls and clone size. Recorded for this sample are 270,000 or so distinct CDR3 sequences; approximately 82% of them occurred a single time. Of the sample, 40% to 55% is held by the ten largest clones.

Study-wide findings and limitations: Between patients and healthy controls, no significant difference in CD8+ Simpson's diversity was found (P=0.060). Although roughly 29 CD8+ CDR3 sequences were shared by patients and controls, these sequences appeared highly expressed in patients and within the immunodominant clones of patients.

Patients chosen for sequencing had shown expansion of CD8+CD57+ cells by flow cytometry. All patients had severe acquired aplastic anemia diagnosed by International Study of Aplastic Anemia and Agranulocytosis and Camitta criteria. No therapy had been received by the patients at the time of blood sampling. TCR repertoires of sorted CD4+ and CD8+ blood T cells from severe aplastic anemia patients and healthy subjects were deep-sequenced in the study. Patients were enrolled in the USA under clinicaltrials.gov protocols 00001620, 01623167, 00001397, 00071045, 00081523 and 00961064. Ficoll-Paque density gradient centrifugation was used to isolate peripheral blood mononuclear cells. Before DNA was extracted, CD4+ and CD8+ T cells were sorted using either FACS or magnetic beads. As for this clonotype: Its target antigen remains unknown. The sample holds no much larger clone one base away, and base qualities are not on file.

The germline V gene (reference sequence) sets CDR1 to LNHDA and CDR2 to SQIVND. Here V drops 7 bases and J drops 5 bases, and the junction holds 8 bases not matched to any gene. From the cysteine up to the valine, the CDR3 has a length of 13 residues. The only DNA kept is the CDR3, 39 bases in frame from the first base. The receptor chain draws on TRBV19 and TRBJ2-7; a stretch of 7 junction bases matches TRBD1. Material for sequencing was sorted CD4+, CD8+, or CD8+CD57+ T cells (not recorded which) from PBMCs. This receptor was identified in a human donor with aplastic anemia. The sequenced DNA: TGTGCCAGTACCCAGACAGGGCCCCACGAGCAGTACGTC. The resulting protein is CASTQTGPHEQYV.